This T cell receptor (beta chain) derives from a study of identical twins. Healthy Caucasians alone served as donors. From germline, CDR1 is DFQATT and CDR2 SNEGSKA (reference sequence). J was trimmed by 2 bases and V by 8 bases; bases with no gene match: 14. This CDR3 is built from 15 residues. This clonotype has a count of ten or more. Its antigen is unidentified. TCRdb re-called the 5' RACE reads through MiXCR, storing one row per CDR3 protein. The sample has hundreds of thousands of distinct CDR3 sequences; 8.6% are singletons. The study's findings and limits: When twins shared out-of-frame alpha sequences, those sequences had excess low generation probability. Diverse VJ usage suggested most zero-insertion clonotypes were not invariant T cells.

The data also belong to a second study, concerning yellow fever vaccine responses in identical twins.

The specimen was PBMCs. The rearrangement joins TRBV20-1 to TRBJ2-7; 8 bases agree with TRBD2. The receptor comes from a woman aged 18-29 years in good health. The CDR3 bases are TGCAGTTTGGGGGTTGCTGGACTAGCTCCCTACGAGCAGTACTTC. It is translated as CSLGVAGLAPYEQYF.